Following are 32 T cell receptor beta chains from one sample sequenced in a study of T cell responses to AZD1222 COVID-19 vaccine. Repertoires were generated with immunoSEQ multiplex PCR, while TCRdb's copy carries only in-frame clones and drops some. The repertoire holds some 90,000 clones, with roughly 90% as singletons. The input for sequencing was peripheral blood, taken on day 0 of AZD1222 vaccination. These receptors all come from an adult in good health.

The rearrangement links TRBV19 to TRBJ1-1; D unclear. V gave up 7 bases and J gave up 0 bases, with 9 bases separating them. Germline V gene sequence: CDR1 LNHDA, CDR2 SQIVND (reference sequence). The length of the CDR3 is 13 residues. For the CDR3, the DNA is TGTGCCAGTAACAGTAGGCTGAACACTGAAGCTTTCTTT. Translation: CASNSRLNTEAFF.

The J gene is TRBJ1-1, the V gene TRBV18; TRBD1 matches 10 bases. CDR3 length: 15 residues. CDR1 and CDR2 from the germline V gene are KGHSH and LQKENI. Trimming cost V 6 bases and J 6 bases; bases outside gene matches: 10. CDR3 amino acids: CASSPPGQGGAEAFF. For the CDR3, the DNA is TGTGCCAGCTCGCCCCCCGGACAGGGGGGGGCTGAAGCTTTCTTT.

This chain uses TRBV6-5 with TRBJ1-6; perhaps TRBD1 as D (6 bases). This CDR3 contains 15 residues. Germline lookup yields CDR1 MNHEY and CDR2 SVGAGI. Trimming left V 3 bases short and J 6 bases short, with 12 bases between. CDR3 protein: CASSYGAGANSPLHF. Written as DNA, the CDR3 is TGTGCCAGCAGTTATGGGGCAGGGGCTAATTCACCCCTCCACTTT.

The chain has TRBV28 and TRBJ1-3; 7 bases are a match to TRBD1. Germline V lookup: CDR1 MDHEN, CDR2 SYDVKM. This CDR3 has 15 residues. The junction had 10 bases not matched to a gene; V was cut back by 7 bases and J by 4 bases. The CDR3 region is CASTFVRGEGNTIYF. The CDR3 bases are TGTGCCAGCACCTTTGTCAGGGGGGAAGGAAACACCATATATTTT. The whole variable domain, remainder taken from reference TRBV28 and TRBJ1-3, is DVKVTQSSRYLVKRTGEKVFLECVQDMDHENMFWYRQDPGLGLRLIYFSYDVKMKEKGDIPEGYSVSREKKERFSLILESASTNQTSMYLCASTFVRGEGNTIYFGEGSWLTVV.

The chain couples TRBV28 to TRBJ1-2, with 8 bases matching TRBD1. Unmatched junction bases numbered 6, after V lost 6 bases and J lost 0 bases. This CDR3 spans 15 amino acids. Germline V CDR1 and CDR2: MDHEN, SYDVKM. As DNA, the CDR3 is TGTGCCAGCAGGGACGGACAGGGAGCTAACTATGGCTACACCTTC. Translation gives CASRDGQGANYGYTF.

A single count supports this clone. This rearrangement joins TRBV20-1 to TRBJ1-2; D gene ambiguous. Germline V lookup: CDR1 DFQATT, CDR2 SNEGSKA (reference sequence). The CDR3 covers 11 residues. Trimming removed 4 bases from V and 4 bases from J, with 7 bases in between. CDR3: CSAIIIYGYTF. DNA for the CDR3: TGCAGTGCTATTATTATCTATGGCTACACCTTC.

The CDR3 here is CASSLRGLLSTSYEQYF. The CDR3, as DNA: TGTGCCAGCAGCTTAAGGGGACTCCTGTCGACCTCCTACGAGCAGTACTTC. The rearrangement joins TRBV11-2 to TRBJ2-7, with a possible D match to TRBD2 (6 bases). CDR3 size: 17 residues. Germline assignment: CDR1 SGHAT and CDR2 FQNNGV. V dropped 2 bases and J dropped 0 bases, with 17 bases sitting between them.

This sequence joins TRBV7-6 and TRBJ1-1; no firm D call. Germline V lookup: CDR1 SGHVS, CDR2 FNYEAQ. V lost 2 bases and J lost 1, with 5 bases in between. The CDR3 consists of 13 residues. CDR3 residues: CASSLWENTEAFF. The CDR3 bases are TGTGCCAGCAGCTTATGGGAGAACACTGAAGCTTTCTTT.

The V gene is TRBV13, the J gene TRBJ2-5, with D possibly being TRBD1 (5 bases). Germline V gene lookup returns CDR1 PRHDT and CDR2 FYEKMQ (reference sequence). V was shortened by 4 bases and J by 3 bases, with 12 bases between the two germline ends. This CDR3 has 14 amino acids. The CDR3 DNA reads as TGTGCCAGCAGCTGGGTAAGGGGCGAAGAGACCCAGTACTTC. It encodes CASSWVRGEETQYF. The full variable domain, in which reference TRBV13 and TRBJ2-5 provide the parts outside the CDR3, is AAGVIQSPRHLIKEKRETATLKCYPIPRHDTVYWYQQGPGQDPQFLISFYEKMQSDKGSIPDRFSAQQFSDYHSELNMSSLELGDSALYFCASSWVRGEETQYFGPGTRLLVL.

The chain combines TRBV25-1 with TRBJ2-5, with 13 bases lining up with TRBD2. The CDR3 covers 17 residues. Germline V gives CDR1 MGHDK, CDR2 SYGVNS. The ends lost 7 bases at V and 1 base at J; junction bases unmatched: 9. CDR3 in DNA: TGTGCCAGCAAACCACTAGCGGGGGGGGTAGTCCAAGAGACCCAGTACTTC. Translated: CASKPLAGGVVQETQYF.

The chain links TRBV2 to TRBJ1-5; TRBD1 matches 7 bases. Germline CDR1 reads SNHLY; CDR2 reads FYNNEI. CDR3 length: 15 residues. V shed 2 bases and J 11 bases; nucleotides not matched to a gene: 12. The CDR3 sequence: CASSEQGQGVRAQHF. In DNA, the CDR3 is TGTGCCAGCAGTGAACAGGGTCAGGGGGTGAGGGCCCAGCATTTT. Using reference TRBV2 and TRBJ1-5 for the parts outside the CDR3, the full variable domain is EPEVTQTPSHQVTQMGQEVILRCVPISNHLYFYWYRQILGQKVEFLVSFYNNEISEKSEIFDDQFSVERPDGSNFTLKIRSTKLEDSAMYFCASSEQGQGVRAQHFGDGTRLSIL.

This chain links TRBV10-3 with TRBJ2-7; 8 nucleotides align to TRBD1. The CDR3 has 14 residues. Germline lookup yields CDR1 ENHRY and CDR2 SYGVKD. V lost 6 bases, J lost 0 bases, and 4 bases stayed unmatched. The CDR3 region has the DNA TGTGCCATCAGACGGACAGGGAGCTCCTACGAGCAGTACTTC. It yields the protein CAIRRTGSSYEQYF.

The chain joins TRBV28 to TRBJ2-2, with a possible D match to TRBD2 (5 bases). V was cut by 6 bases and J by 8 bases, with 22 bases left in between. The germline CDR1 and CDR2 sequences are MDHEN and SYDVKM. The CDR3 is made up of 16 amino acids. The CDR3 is CASSHSGAARLGELFF. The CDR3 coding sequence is TGTGCCAGCAGCCACTCTGGAGCGGCCCGTTTGGGGGAGCTGTTTTTT.

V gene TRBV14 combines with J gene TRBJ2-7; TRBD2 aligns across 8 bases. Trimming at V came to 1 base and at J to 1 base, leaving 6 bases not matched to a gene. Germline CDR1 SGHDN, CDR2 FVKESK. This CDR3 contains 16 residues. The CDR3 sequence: CASSQGRRGVSYEQYF. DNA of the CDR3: TGTGCCAGCAGCCAAGGCCGGCGGGGGGTTTCCTACGAGCAGTACTTC.

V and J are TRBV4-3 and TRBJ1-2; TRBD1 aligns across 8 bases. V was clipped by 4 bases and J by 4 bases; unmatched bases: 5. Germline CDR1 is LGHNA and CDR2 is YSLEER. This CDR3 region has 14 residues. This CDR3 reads CASSRGTGGYGYTF. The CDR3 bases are TGCGCCAGCAGCCGAGGGACAGGCGGCTATGGCTACACCTTC.

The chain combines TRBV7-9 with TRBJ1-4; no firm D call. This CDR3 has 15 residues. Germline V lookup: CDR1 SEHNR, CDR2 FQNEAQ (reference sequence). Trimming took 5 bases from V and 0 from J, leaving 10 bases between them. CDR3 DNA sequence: TGTGCCAGCAGCGTGGACCCTACAACTAATGAAAAACTGTTTTTT. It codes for CASSVDPTTNEKLFF. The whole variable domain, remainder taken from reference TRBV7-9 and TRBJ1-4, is DTGVSQNPRHKITKRGQNVTFRCDPISEHNRLYWYRQTLGQGPEFLTYFQNEAQLEKSRLLSDRFSAERPKGSFSTLEIQRTEQGDSAMYLCASSVDPTTNEKLFFGSGTQLSVL.

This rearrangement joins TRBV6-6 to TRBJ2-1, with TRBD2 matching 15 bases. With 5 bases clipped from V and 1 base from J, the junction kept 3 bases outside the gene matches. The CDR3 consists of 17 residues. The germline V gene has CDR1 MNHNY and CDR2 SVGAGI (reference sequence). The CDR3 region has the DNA TGTGCCAGCAGTCGGACTAGCGGGAGGGGTTCCTACAATGAGCAGTTCTTC. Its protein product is CASSRTSGRGSYNEQFF.

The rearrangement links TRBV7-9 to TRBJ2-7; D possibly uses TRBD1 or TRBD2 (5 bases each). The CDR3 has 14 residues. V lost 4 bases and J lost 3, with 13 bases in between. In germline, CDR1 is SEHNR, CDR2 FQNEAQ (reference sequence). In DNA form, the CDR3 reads TGTGCCAGCAGCTCATTGGGACGTTACTACGAGCAGTACTTC. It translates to CASSSLGRYYEQYF.

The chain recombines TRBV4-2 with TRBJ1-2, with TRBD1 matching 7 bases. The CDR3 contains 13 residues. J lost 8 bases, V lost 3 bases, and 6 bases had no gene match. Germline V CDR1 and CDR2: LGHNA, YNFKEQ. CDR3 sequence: CASSHDRVRGYTF. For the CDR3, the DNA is TGTGCCAGCAGCCATGACAGGGTACGGGGCTACACCTTC.

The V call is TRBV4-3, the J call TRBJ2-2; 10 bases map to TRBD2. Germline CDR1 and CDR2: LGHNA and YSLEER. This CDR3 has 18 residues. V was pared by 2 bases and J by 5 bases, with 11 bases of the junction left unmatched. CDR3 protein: CASSQNGAGGPWTGELFF. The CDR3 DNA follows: TGCGCCAGCAGCCAAAACGGAGCGGGAGGGCCGTGGACCGGGGAGCTGTTTTTT.

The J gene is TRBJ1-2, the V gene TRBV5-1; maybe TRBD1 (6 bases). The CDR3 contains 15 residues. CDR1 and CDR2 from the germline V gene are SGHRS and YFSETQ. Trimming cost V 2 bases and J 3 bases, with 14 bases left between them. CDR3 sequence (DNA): TGCGCCAGCAGCTTAACAGGGAGCGGTGACTATGGCTACACCTTC. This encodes CASSLTGSGDYGYTF.

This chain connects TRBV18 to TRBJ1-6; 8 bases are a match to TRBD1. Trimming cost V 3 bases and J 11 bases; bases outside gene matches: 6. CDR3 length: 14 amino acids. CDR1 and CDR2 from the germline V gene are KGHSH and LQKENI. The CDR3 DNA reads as TGTGCCAGCTCACCGGACAGGGCCCTGACACCCCTCCACTTT. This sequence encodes CASSPDRALTPLHF.

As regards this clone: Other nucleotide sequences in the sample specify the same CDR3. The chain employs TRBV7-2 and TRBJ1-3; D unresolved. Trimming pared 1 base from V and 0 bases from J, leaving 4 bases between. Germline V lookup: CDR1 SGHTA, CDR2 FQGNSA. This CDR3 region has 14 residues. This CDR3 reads CASSLVSSGNTIYF. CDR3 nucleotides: TGTGCCAGCAGCTTAGTTAGCTCTGGAAACACCATATATTTT.

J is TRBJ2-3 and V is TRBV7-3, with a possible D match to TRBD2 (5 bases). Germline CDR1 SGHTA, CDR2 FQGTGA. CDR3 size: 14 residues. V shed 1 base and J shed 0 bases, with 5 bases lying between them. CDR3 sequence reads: CASSLIASTDTQYF. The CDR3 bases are TGTGCCAGCAGCTTAATAGCGAGCACAGATACGCAGTATTTT.

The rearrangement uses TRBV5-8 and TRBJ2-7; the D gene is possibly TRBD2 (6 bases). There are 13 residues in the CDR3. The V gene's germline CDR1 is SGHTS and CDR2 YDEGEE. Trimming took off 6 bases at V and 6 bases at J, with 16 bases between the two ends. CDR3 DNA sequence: TGTGCCAGCACCTCCCCGGGAGTAGTCGAGCAGTACTTC. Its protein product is CASTSPGVVEQYF.

The CDR3 DNA is TGTGCCAGCAGTGAATCCGGCCTAGCGATATATACGCAGTATTTT. Its translation: CASSESGLAIYTQYF. The V call is TRBV6-1, the J call TRBJ2-3; possible D gene TRBD2, 6 bases. Germline CDR1 MNHNS, CDR2 SASEGT. V was clipped by 2 bases and J by 7 bases, with 16 bases between them. The CDR3 is made up of 15 amino acids.

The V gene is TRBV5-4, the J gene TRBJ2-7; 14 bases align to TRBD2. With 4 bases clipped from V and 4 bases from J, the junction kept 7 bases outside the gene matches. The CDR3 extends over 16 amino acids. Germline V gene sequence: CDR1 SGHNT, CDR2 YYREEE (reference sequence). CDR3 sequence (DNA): TGTGCCAGCAGCCGATCGACTAGCGGGAGGGGGTACGAGCAGTACTTC. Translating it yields CASSRSTSGRGYEQYF.

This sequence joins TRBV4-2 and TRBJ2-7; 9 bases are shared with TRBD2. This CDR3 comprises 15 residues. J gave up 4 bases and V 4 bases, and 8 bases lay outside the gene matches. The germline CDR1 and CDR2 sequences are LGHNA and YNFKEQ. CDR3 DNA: TGTGCCAGCAGCCTCAGACTAGCGGCAGGGTACGAGCAGTACTTC. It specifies CASSLRLAAGYEQYF.

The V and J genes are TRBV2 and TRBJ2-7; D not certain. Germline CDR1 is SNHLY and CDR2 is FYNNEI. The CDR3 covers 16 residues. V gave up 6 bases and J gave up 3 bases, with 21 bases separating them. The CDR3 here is CASRVHRIAENYEQYF. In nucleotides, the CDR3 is TGTGCCAGCAGAGTACATAGGATTGCGGAGAACTACGAGCAGTACTTC.

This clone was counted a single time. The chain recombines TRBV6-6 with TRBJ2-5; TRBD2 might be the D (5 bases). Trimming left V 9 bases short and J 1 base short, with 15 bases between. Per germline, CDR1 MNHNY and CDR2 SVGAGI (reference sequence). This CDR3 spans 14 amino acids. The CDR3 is CASRLLVGQETQYF. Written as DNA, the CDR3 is TGTGCCAGTCGTCTACTAGTTGGCCAAGAGACCCAGTACTTC.

The CDR3 spells CASRVHTTSYEQYF. Written as DNA, the CDR3 is TGTGCCAGCCGGGTTCATACGACCTCCTACGAGCAGTACTTC. The chain employs TRBV6-5 and TRBJ2-7, with D hard to call. This CDR3 contains 14 residues. Trimming removed 8 bases from V and 0 bases from J, with 14 bases in between. From germline, CDR1 is MNHEY and CDR2 SVGAGI.

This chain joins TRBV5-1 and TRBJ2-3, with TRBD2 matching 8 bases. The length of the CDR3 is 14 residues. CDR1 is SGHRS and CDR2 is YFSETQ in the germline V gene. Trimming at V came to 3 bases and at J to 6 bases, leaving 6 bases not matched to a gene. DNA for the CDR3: TGCGCCAGCAGCTCTGGACTAGCAGGGGATACGCAGTATTTT. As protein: CASSSGLAGDTQYF.